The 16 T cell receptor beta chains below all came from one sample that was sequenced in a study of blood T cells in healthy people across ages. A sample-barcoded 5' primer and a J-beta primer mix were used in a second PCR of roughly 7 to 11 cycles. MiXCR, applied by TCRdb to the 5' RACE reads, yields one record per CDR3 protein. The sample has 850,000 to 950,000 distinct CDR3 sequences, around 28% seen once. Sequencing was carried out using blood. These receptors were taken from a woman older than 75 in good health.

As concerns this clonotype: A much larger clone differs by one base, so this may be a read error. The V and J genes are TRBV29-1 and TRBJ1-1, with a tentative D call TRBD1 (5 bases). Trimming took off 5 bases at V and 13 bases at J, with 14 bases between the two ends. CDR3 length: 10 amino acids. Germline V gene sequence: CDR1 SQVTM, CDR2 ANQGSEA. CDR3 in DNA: TGCAGCGTTCAAGGGGAACGGGATTTCTTT. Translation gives CSVQGERDFF.

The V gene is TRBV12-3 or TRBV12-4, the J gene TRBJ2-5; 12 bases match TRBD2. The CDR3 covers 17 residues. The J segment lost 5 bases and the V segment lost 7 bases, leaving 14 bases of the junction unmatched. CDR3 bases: TGTGCCAGCAACTACTACAGACTAGCGGGGGACCTGGAGACCCAGTACTTC. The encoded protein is CASNYYRLAGDLETQYF.

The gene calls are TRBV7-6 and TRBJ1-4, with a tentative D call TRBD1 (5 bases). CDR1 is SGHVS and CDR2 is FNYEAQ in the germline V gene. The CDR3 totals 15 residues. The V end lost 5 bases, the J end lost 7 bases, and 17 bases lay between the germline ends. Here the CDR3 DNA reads TGTGCCAGCAGCCCGTCCGGGGCGCGCGGTGAAAAACTGTTTTTT. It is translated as CASSPSGARGEKLFF.

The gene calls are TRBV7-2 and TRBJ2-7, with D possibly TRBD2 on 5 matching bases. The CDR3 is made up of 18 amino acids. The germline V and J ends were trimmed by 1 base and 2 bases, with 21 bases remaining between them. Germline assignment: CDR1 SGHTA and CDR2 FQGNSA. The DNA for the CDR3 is TGTGCCAGCAGCTTAGTGCCCGGGAATATCCAGGCGACCTACGAGCAGTACTTC. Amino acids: CASSLVPGNIQATYEQYF.

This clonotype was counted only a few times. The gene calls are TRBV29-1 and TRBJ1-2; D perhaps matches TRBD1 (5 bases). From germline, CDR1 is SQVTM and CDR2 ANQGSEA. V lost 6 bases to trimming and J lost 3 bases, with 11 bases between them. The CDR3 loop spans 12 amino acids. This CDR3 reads CSVGVGDYGYTF. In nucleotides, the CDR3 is TGCAGCGTGGGGGTAGGAGACTATGGCTACACCTTC.

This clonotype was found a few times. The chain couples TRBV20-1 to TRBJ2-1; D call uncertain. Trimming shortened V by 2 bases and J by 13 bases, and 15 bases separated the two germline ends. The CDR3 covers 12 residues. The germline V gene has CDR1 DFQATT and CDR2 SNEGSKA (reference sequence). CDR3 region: CSARSLKETQFF. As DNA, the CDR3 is TGCAGTGCTAGATCCCTTAAAGAGACCCAGTTCTTC.

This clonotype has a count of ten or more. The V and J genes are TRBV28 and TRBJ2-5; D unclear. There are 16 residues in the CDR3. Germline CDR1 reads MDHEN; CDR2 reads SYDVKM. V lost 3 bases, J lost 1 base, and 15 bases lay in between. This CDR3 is CASSFTPGGVQETQYF. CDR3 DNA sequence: TGTGCCAGCAGTTTCACCCCGGGTGGAGTCCAAGAGACCCAGTACTTC. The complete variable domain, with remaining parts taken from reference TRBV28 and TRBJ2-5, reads DVKVTQSSRYLVKRTGEKVFLECVQDMDHENMFWYRQDPGLGLRLIYFSYDVKMKEKGDIPEGYSVSREKKERFSLILESASTNQTSMYLCASSFTPGGVQETQYFGPGTRLLVL.

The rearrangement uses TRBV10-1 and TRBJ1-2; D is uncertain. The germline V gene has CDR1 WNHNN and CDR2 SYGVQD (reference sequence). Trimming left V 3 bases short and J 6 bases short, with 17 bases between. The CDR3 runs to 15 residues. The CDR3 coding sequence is TGCGCCAGCAGTGAATTTTCATCAGGAATAGATGGCTACACCTTC. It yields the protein CASSEFSSGIDGYTF.

This CDR3 is CASSFYGLAGTNIQYF. CDR3 coding DNA: TGCGCCAGCAGCTTCTACGGACTAGCGGGGACAAACATTCAGTACTTC. The chain carries TRBV5-1 and TRBJ2-4; 12 bases are shared with TRBD2. The V gene's germline CDR1 is SGHRS and CDR2 YFSETQ. Trimming cost V 2 bases and J 6 bases; bases outside gene matches: 6. The CDR3 is made up of 16 amino acids.

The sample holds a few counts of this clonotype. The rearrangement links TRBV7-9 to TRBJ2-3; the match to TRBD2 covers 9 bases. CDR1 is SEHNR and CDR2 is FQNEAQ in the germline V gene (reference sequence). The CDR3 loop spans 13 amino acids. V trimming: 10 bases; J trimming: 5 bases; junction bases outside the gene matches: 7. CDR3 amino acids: CATSGREGDTQYF. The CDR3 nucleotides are TGTGCCACCTCGGGGCGGGAGGGAGATACGCAGTATTTT.

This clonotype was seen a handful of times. The CDR3 protein is CASSQLVNQPQHF. CDR3 coding DNA: TGCGCCAGCAGCCAATTAGTTAATCAGCCCCAGCATTTT. V is TRBV4-1 and J is TRBJ1-5; unclear D gene. V was shortened by 2 bases and J by 4 bases, with 6 bases between the two germline ends. The CDR3 sequence is 13 residues long. Per the germline V gene, CDR1 is MGHRA and CDR2 is YSYEKL.

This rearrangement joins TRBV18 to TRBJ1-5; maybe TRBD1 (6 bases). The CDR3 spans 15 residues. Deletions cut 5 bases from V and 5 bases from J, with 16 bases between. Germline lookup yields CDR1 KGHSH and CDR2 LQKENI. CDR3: CASSSGHNGYQPQHF. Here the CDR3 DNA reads TGTGCCAGCTCATCGGGACATAACGGGTATCAGCCCCAGCATTTT.

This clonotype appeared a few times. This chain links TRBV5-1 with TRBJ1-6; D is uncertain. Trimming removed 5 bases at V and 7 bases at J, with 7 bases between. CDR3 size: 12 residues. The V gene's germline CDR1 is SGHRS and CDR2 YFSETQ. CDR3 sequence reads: CASRTENSPLHF. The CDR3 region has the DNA TGCGCCAGCAGGACGGAAAATTCACCCCTCCACTTT.

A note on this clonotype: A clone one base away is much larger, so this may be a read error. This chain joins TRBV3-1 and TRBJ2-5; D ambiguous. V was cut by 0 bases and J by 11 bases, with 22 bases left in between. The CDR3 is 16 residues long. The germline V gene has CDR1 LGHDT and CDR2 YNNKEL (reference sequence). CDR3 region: CASSQDRASLGNEQYF. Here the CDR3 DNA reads TGTGCCAGCAGCCAAGATCGAGCAAGCCTCGGCAATGAGCAGTACTTC.

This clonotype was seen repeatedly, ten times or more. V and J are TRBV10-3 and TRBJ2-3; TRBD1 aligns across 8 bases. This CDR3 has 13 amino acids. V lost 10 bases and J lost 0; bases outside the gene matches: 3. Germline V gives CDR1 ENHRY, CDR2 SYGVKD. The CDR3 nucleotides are TGTGCCACCAGGACAGGGAGCACAGATACGCAGTATTTT. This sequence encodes CATRTGSTDTQYF.

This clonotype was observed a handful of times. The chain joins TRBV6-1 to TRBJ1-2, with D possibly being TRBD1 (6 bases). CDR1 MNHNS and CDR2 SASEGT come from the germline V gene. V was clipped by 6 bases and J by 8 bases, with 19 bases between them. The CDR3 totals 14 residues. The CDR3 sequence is CASRLRVGAYGYTF. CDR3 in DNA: TGTGCCAGCAGACTGAGAGTGGGGGCCTACGGCTACACCTTC.